A single sample is the source of the 6 T cell receptor beta chains below, sequenced in a study of blood T cells in healthy people across ages. Alongside a J-beta primer mix, a sample-barcoded 5' primer served in a second PCR lasting roughly 6 to 12 cycles. TCRdb reprocessed the 5' RACE reads via MiXCR and lists one record per CDR3 protein. The sample carries some 790,000 distinct CDR3 sequences, 25% to 30% recorded once. Sequenced material: blood. The source is a woman of 80 years or more in good health.

This clonotype showed up many times. The junction and the germline gene differ at one end; a read error may be behind it. The chain has TRBV5-1 and TRBJ1-2; no definite D call. CDR1 and CDR2 (germline): SGHRS, YFSETQ. The CDR3 spans 13 residues. CDR3 amino acids: CASSLEGARGYTF. CDR3 coding DNA: TGTGCCAGCAGTTTGGAGGGAGCTCGGGGCTACACCTTC.

This clonotype has only a few counts. Since a much larger clone is just one base distant, this may be a read error. The chain combines TRBV5-1 with TRBJ1-5, with D possibly matching TRBD1 (6 bases). This CDR3 comprises 16 residues. The V and J ends lost 0 bases and 5 bases respectively, with 15 bases between them. Germline CDR1 SGHRS, CDR2 YFSETQ. The CDR3 region has the DNA TGCGCCAGCAGCTTGGGGAGAAGGGGGGAGGATCAGCCCCAGCATTTT. Protein sequence: CASSLGRRGEDQPQHF. The full variable domain, rest sourced from reference TRBV5-1 and TRBJ1-5, is KAGVTQTPRYLIKTRGQQVTLSCSPISGHRSVSWYQQTPGQGLQFLFEYFSETQRNKGNFPGRFSGRQFSNSRSEMNVSTLELGDSALYLCASSLGRRGEDQPQHFGDGTRLSIL.

With regard to this clonotype: At one end the junction does not follow the germline gene, possibly because of a read error. The chain employs TRBV5-1 and TRBJ2-7; the match to TRBD1 covers 7 bases. The CDR3 has 14 amino acids. From germline, CDR1 is SGHRS and CDR2 YFSETQ. CDR3 sequence: CASSLATGSYERYF. The CDR3 DNA reads as TGCGCCAGCAGCTTGGCGACAGGGTCCTATGAGCGGTACTTC.

The chain has TRBV5-4 and TRBJ1-2; TRBD1 is a possible D gene (5 bases). The germline V and J ends were trimmed by 0 bases and 6 bases, with 18 bases remaining between them. Germline V gene lookup returns CDR1 SGHNT and CDR2 YYREEE (reference sequence). CDR3 length equals 16 residues. The CDR3 DNA follows: TGTGCCAGCAGCTTGGATCGGCAGGGTTTGGACCATGGCTACACCTTC. Protein sequence: CASSLDRQGLDHGYTF.

In this sample, this clonotype turned up a few times. The chain is built from TRBV24-1 and TRBJ2-3, with D possibly being TRBD2 (6 bases). Germline CDR1 is KGHDR and CDR2 is SFDVKD. V lost 2 bases and J 3 bases, leaving 14 bases between the germline ends. The CDR3 runs 16 residues. CDR3 amino acids: CATSDSNGGPTDTQYF. CDR3 nucleotide sequence: TGTGCCACCAGTGATTCGAACGGGGGACCTACAGATACGCAGTATTTT.

This clonotype was seen repeatedly, ten times or more. The genes are TRBV20-1 and TRBJ2-1; 9 bases agree with TRBD1. The V and J ends lost 7 bases and 2 bases, in that order; junction bases with no gene match: 6. This CDR3 is 14 amino acids long. In germline, CDR1 is DFQATT, CDR2 SNEGSKA (reference sequence). The CDR3 nucleotides read TGCAGTGTTAACAGACAGGGGGCCTACAATGAGCAGTTCTTC. It is translated as CSVNRQGAYNEQFF.